This TCR beta chain was captured in a study of cytotoxic CD8 clonotypes in ibrutinib-treated CLL. Sequencing was performed with immunoSEQ multiplex PCR; in TCRdb, only in-frame clones are kept and a portion is missing. The sample gives around 300,000 clones, roughly 79% of which show up once; more than 6% is in the top ten. The CDR3 runs to 14 residues. V dropped 2 bases and J dropped 7; count of bases not matched to a gene: 9. The germline V gene encodes CDR1 SGHDT and CDR2 YYEEEE. The chain combines TRBV5-6 with TRBJ2-7, with 7 bases fitting TRBD1. Sample: PBMCs, taken before ibrutinib treatment. This clonotype originated in a human donor with chronic lymphocytic leukemia. CDR3 residues: CASSLIQGLGEQYF. DNA of the CDR3: TGTGCCAGCAGCTTAATACAGGGGCTCGGGGAGCAGTACTTC.